Listed here is a single T cell receptor beta chain. The protocol was immunoSEQ multiplex PCR, while the TCRdb copy is restricted to in-frame clones and leaves out a portion. The table has around 140,000 clones, 80% to 90% seen once; the top ten hold around 1.6%. V shed 3 bases and J shed 5 bases, with 5 bases lying between them. Per germline, CDR1 KGHSY and CDR2 FQNENV. The CDR3 has 12 residues. The data were taken from a study of T cell responses to AZD1222 COVID-19 vaccine. The material sequenced was peripheral blood, taken on day 0 of AZD1222 vaccination. This rearrangement joins TRBV16 to TRBJ2-1; no definite D call. The sequence came from an adult in good health. The CDR3 nucleotides are TGTGCCAGCAGCCAGGGCGACAATGAGCAGTTCTTC. Translation gives CASSQGDNEQFF.